This is a list of T cell receptor beta chains from one sample in a study of cytomegalovirus exposure and HLA in healthy donors. Assay used: immunoSEQ multiplex PCR; TCRdb lists only in-frame clones, some missing. The sample totals 41,000 or so clones. Source material: PBMCs. Receptors originate from a man aged 25-45 years in good health and CMV-seronegative. The CDR3 runs from the conserved cysteine through the conserved F or W. The D gene is left open where the match is weak.

V gene: TRBV5-4; J gene: TRBJ2-5; D gene: TRBD1; CDR3 DNA: TGTGCCAGCAGCCCTTCCGGGACAGGGGAGACCCAGTACTTC; CDR3 protein: CASSPSGTGETQYF
V gene: TRBV27; J gene: TRBJ1-2; D gene: TRBD1; CDR3 DNA: TGTGCCAGCAGTCCGGGACAGGGGGGCCTTAACTATGGCTACACCTTC; CDR3 protein: CASSPGQGGLNYGYTF
V gene: TRBV5-1; J gene: TRBJ1-2; D gene: TRBD1; CDR3 DNA: TGCGCCAGCAGCTCCCCGGGACAGGGTGACATTAGCGCTTTGGGACCCTATGGCTACACCTTC; CDR3 protein: CASSSPGQGDISALGPYGYTF
V gene: TRBV4-1; J gene: TRBJ1-2; D gene: TRBD1; CDR3 DNA: TGCGCCAGCAGCCCCCCGGGGACAGGGGGCGACTATGGCTACACCTTC; CDR3 protein: CASSPPGTGGDYGYTF
V gene: TRBV7-2; J gene: TRBJ2-1; D gene: TRBD2; CDR3 DNA: TGTGCCAGCTTTCTCCCTCGGGCTAGCGGGAACAATGAGCAGTTCTTC; CDR3 protein: CASFLPRASGNNEQFF
V gene: TRBV9; J gene: TRBJ2-7; D gene: -; CDR3 DNA: TGTGCCAGCAGCCCGATGATTCTTGGCAGGGCCTACGAGCAGTACTTC; CDR3 protein: CASSPMILGRAYEQYF
V gene: TRBV10-2; J gene: TRBJ2-5; D gene: -; CDR3 DNA: TGCGCCAGCTCCCGGGACACCTATAGCACCCAGTACTTC; CDR3 protein: CASSRDTYSTQYF
V gene: TRBV9; J gene: TRBJ1-5; D gene: -; CDR3 DNA: TGTGCCAGCAGCGTAGAAGACAGTAGCAATCAGCCCCAGCATTTT; CDR3 protein: CASSVEDSSNQPQHF
V gene: TRBV6-5; J gene: TRBJ1-2; D gene: -; CDR3 DNA: TGTGCCAGCAGTCCGGGACTTTATGGCTACACCTTC; CDR3 protein: CASSPGLYGYTF
V gene: TRBV19; J gene: TRBJ2-7; D gene: -; CDR3 DNA: TGTGCCAGTAGTATGGCCCCAGGGAACTCCTACGAGCAGTACTTC; CDR3 protein: CASSMAPGNSYEQYF
V gene: TRBV6-5; J gene: TRBJ1-2; D gene: TRBD1; CDR3 DNA: TGTGCCAGCAGTTCGACCTGGGACAGCGCCTATGGCTACACCTTC; CDR3 protein: CASSSTWDSAYGYTF
V gene: TRBV5-1; J gene: TRBJ1-1; D gene: -; CDR3 DNA: TGCGCCAGCAGCTTCGGCGGGGGAGCTGAAGCTTTCTTT; CDR3 protein: CASSFGGGAEAFF
V gene: TRBV5-4; J gene: TRBJ2-1; D gene: TRBD2; CDR3 DNA: TGTGCCAGCAGCATATATAGCGGGGGGGCTTTTTACAATGAGCAGTTCTTC; CDR3 protein: CASSIYSGGAFYNEQFF
V gene: TRBV27; J gene: TRBJ2-1; D gene: TRBD2; CDR3 DNA: TGTGCCAGCAGTTCCGACTGGCGGGGGGAAGACAATGAGCAGTTCTTC; CDR3 protein: CASSSDWRGEDNEQFF
V gene: TRBV7-9; J gene: TRBJ2-2; D gene: TRBD2; CDR3 DNA: TGTGCCAGCAGCTCCCGGACTAGCGGGGACACCGGGGAGCTGTTTTTT; CDR3 protein: CASSSRTSGDTGELFF
V gene: TRBV30; J gene: TRBJ2-3; D gene: -; CDR3 DNA: TGTGCCTGGAGCCTGAGCACAGATACGCAGTATTTT; CDR3 protein: CAWSLSTDTQYF
V gene: TRBV5-1; J gene: TRBJ2-1; D gene: TRBD2; CDR3 DNA: TGCGCCAGCAGCTTGGTTCCGGGAGGGAACGACAATGAGCAGTTCTTC; CDR3 protein: CASSLVPGGNDNEQFF
V gene: TRBV10-3; J gene: TRBJ1-1; D gene: TRBD1; CDR3 DNA: TGTGCCATCAGTGCCTGGGGGACAGGGATGCGGGATTTCTTT; CDR3 protein: CAISAWGTGMRDFF
V gene: TRBV6-6; J gene: TRBJ2-5; D gene: TRBD2; CDR3 DNA: TGTGCCAGCAGGGTCGGGAGGGGAGGGGAGACCCAGTACTTC; CDR3 protein: CASRVGRGGETQYF
V gene: TRBV30; J gene: TRBJ2-1; D gene: TRBD1; CDR3 DNA: TGTGCCTGGAGCTGGGACAGGGGCTACAATGAGCAGTTCTTC; CDR3 protein: CAWSWDRGYNEQFF
V gene: TRBV5-1; J gene: TRBJ2-7; D gene: -; CDR3 DNA: TGCGCCAGCAGCTTGGTTCATAGCACCTACCCCTACGAGCAGTACTTC; CDR3 protein: CASSLVHSTYPYEQYF
V gene: TRBV30; J gene: TRBJ1-1; D gene: -; CDR3 DNA: TGTGCCTGGAGGAGGGGGGGTACTGAAGCTTTCTTT; CDR3 protein: CAWRRGGTEAFF
V gene: TRBV7-7; J gene: TRBJ2-5; D gene: TRBD2; CDR3 DNA: TGTGCCAGCAGCCGGCGGGGGAGCCAAGAGACCCAGTACTTC; CDR3 protein: CASSRRGSQETQYF
V gene: TRBV29-1; J gene: TRBJ1-2; D gene: -; CDR3 DNA: TGCAGCGTTGCCTTAGGGGGAAGCTACACCTTC; CDR3 protein: CSVALGGSYTF
V gene: TRBV9; J gene: TRBJ2-5; D gene: -; CDR3 DNA: TGTGCCAGCAGCGTAGCTGGGGACGGGGGAGAGACCCAGTACTTC; CDR3 protein: CASSVAGDGGETQYF
V gene: TRBV5-1; J gene: TRBJ2-3; D gene: TRBD1; CDR3 DNA: TGCGCCAGCAGCCCCACAGGGGGCAGACCCGATACGCAGTATTTT; CDR3 protein: CASSPTGGRPDTQYF
V gene: TRBV5-1; J gene: TRBJ2-2; D gene: TRBD1; CDR3 DNA: TGCGCCAGCAGCTTGGAGTCGTCGGGACAGGGCGCCGGGGAGCTGTTTTTT; CDR3 protein: CASSLESSGQGAGELFF
V gene: TRBV6-6; J gene: TRBJ2-7; D gene: -; CDR3 DNA: TGTGCCACAACAACGGCAGGAAAAATCAACGAGCAGTACTTC; CDR3 protein: CATTTAGKINEQYF
V gene: TRBV18; J gene: TRBJ1-1; D gene: -; CDR3 DNA: TGTGCCAGCTCACCACCGCGGGGGTTCGCTGAAGCTTTCTTT; CDR3 protein: CASSPPRGFAEAFF
V gene: TRBV6-1; J gene: TRBJ2-2; D gene: -; CDR3 DNA: TGTGCCAGCAGTGAAGGACTAGGTGGGGGGGAGCTGTTTTTT; CDR3 protein: CASSEGLGGGELFF
V gene: TRBV7-9; J gene: TRBJ2-7; D gene: -; CDR3 DNA: TGTGCCAGCAGCCAGCTTGGGGGGAGTGTCCACGAGCAGTACTTC; CDR3 protein: CASSQLGGSVHEQYF
V gene: TRBV7-9; J gene: TRBJ2-7; D gene: -; CDR3 DNA: TGTGCCAGCAGCTTAGTGGTCAGGGGACACGAGCAGTACTTC; CDR3 protein: CASSLVVRGHEQYF
V gene: TRBV7-3; J gene: TRBJ1-2; D gene: TRBD1; CDR3 DNA: TGTGCCAGCAGCTTAAAGACAGGGAATGGCTACACCTTC; CDR3 protein: CASSLKTGNGYTF
V gene: TRBV4-1; J gene: TRBJ1-5; D gene: TRBD1; CDR3 DNA: TGCGCCAGCAGCCGTCCCACGGGACAGGGTATGCAGCCCCAGCATTTT; CDR3 protein: CASSRPTGQGMQPQHF
V gene: TRBV5-1; J gene: TRBJ2-1; D gene: TRBD1; CDR3 DNA: TGCGCCAGCAGCTTCAGCCCGGGACAGGGACCTCGTGAGCAGTTCTTC; CDR3 protein: CASSFSPGQGPREQFF
V gene: TRBV14; J gene: TRBJ1-2; D gene: -; CDR3 DNA: TGTGCCAGCAGCCAAGTTGACAGAGACTATGGCTACACCTTC; CDR3 protein: CASSQVDRDYGYTF
V gene: TRBV10-3; J gene: TRBJ1-5; D gene: -; CDR3 DNA: TGTGCCATCAGGGCATCCTCAGGGGACCAGCCCCAGCATTTT; CDR3 protein: CAIRASSGDQPQHF
V gene: TRBV9; J gene: TRBJ2-7; D gene: -; CDR3 DNA: TGTGCCAGCAGCCCACAGGACGCCTACGAGCAGTACTTC; CDR3 protein: CASSPQDAYEQYF